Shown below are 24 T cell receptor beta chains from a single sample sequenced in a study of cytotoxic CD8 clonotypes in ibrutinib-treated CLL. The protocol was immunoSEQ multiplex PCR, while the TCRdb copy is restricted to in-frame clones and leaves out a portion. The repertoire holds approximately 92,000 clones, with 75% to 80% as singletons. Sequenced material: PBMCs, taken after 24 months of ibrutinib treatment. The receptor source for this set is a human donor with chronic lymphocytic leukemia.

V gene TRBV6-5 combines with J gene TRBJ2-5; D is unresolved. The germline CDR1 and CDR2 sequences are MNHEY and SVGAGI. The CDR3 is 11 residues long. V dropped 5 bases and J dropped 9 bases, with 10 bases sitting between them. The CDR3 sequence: CASSSGVAQYF. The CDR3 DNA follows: TGTGCCAGCAGTAGTGGTGTGGCCCAGTACTTC.

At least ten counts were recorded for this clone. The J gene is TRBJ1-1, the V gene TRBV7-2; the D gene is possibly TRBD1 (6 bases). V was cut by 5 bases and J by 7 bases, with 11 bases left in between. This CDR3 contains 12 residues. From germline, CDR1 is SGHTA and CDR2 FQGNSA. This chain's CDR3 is CASSPQGIEAFF. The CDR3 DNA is TGTGCCAGCAGCCCACAGGGAATTGAAGCTTTCTTT.

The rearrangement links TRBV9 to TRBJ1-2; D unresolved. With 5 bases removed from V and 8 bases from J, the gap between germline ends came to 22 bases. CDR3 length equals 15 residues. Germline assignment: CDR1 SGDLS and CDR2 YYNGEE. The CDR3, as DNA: TGTGCCAGCAGTCCCGAGGTAGGCAGCCTAGCCGGCTACACCTTC. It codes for CASSPEVGSLAGYTF.

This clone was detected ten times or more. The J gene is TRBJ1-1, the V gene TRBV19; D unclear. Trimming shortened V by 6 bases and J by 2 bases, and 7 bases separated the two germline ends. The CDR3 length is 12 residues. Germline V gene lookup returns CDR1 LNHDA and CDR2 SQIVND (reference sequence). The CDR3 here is CASRNGNTEAFF. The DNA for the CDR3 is TGTGCCAGTAGGAATGGTAACACTGAAGCTTTCTTT.

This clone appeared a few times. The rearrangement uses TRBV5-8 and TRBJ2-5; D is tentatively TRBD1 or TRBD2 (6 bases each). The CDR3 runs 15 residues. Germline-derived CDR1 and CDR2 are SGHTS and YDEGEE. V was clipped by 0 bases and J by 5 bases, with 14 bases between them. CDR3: CASSLAAGEAETQYF. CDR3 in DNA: TGTGCCAGCAGCTTGGCCGCAGGGGAGGCGGAGACCCAGTACTTC.

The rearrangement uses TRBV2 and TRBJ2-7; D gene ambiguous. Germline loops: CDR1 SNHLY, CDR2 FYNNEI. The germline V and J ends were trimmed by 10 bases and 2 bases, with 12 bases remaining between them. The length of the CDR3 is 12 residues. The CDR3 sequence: CATRGSAYEQYF. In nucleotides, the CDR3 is TGTGCCACCCGTGGGTCAGCCTACGAGCAGTACTTC.

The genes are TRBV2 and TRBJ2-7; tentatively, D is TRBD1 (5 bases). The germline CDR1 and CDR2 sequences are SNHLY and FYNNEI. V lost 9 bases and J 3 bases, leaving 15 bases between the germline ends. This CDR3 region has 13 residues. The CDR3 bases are TGTGCCAGTACGACAGTATCGTACTACGAGCAGTACTTC. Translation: CASTTVSYYEQYF.

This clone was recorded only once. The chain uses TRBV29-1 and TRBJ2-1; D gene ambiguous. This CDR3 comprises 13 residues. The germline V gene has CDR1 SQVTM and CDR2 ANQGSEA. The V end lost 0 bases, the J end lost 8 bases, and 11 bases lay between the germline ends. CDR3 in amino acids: CSVEDPLPDEQFF. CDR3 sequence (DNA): TGCAGCGTTGAAGACCCCCTCCCGGATGAGCAGTTCTTC.

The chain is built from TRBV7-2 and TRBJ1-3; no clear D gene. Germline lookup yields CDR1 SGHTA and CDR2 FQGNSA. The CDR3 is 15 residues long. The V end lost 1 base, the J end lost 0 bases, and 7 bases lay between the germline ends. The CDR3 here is CASSLVASSGNTIYF. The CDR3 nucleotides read TGTGCCAGCAGCTTAGTGGCAAGCTCTGGAAACACCATATATTTT.

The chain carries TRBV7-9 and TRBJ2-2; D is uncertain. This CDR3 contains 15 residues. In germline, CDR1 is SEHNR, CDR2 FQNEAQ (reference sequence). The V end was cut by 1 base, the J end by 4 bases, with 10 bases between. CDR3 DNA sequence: TGTGCCAGCAGCTTAGTAACAGTTGGCACCGGGGAGCTGTTTTTT. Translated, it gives CASSLVTVGTGELFF. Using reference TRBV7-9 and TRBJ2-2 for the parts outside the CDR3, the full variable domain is DTGVSQNPRHKITKRGQNVTFRCDPISEHNRLYWYRQTLGQGPEFLTYFQNEAQLEKSRLLSDRFSAERPKGSFSTLEIQRTEQGDSAMYLCASSLVTVGTGELFFGEGSRLTVL.

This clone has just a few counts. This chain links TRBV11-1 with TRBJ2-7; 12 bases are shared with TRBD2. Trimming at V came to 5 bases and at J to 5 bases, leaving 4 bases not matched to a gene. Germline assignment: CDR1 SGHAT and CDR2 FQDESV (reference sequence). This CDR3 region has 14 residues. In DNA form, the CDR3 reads TGTGCCAGCAGCGAGACTAGCGGGAGTAACGAGCAGTACTTC. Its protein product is CASSETSGSNEQYF.

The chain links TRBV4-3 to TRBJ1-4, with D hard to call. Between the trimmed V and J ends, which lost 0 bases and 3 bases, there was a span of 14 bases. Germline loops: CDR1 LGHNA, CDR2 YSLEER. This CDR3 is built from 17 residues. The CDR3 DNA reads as TGCGCCAGCAGCCAAGATACCGGACTAAACCCTAATGAAAAACTGTTTTTT. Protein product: CASSQDTGLNPNEKLFF.

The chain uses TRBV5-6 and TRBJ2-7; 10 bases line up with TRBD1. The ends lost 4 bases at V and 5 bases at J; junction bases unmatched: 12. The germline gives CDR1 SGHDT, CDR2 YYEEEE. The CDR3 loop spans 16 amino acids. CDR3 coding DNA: TGTGCCAGCAGCACACCCCTTCTCGGACAGGGGGACGAGCAGTACTTC. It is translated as CASSTPLLGQGDEQYF.

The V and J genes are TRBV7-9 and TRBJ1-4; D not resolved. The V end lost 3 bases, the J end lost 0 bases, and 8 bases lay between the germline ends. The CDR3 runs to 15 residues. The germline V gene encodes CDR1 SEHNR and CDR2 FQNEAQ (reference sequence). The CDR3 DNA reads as TGTGCCAGCAGCTTCAATGGTGCAACTAATGAAAAACTGTTTTTT. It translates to CASSFNGATNEKLFF.

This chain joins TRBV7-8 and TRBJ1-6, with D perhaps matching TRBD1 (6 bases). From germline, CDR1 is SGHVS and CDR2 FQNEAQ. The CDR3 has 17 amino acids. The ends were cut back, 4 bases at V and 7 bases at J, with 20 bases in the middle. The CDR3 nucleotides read TGTGCCAGCAGCTCCCACCGGGGGCAGGGCGGCAATTCACCCCTCCACTTT. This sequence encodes CASSSHRGQGGNSPLHF.

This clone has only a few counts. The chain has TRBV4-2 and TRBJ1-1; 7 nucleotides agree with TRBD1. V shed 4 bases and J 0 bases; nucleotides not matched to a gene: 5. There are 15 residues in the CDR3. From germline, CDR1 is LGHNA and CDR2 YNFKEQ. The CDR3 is CASSRNRGMNTEAFF. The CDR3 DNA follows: TGTGCCAGCAGCCGCAACAGGGGCATGAACACTGAAGCTTTCTTT.

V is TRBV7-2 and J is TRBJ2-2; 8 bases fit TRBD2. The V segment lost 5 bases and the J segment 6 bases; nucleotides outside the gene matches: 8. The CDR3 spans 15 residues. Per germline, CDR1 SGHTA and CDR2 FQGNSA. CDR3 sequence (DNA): TGTGCCAGCAGCAAGAGGGGGACTAGTCCCGGGGAGCTGTTTTTT. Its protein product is CASSKRGTSPGELFF.

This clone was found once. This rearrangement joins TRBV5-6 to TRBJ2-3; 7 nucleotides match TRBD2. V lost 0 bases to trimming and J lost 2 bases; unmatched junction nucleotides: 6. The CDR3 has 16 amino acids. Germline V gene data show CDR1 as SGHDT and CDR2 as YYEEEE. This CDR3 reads CASSLVGSGPTDTQYF. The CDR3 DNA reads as TGTGCCAGCAGCTTGGTAGGTAGCGGGCCCACAGATACGCAGTATTTT.

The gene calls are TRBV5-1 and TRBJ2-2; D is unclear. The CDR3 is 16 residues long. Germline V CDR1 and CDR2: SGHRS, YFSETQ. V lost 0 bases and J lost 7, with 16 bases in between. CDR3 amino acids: CASSLGNRAPLGELFF. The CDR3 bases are TGCGCCAGCAGCTTGGGGAACCGGGCCCCCCTCGGGGAGCTGTTTTTT.

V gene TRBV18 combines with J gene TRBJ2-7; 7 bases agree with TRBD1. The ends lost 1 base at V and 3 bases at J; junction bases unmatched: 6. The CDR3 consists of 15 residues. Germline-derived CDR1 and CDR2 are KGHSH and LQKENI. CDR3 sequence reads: CASSPQGATYYEQYF. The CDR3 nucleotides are TGTGCCAGCTCACCACAGGGGGCAACCTACTACGAGCAGTACTTC.

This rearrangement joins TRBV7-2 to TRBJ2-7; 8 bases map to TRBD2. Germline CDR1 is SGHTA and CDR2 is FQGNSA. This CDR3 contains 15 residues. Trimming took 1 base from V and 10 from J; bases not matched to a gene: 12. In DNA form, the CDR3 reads TGTGCCAGCAGCTTAGGAGGTCGTAGCGGGGCCCCTCAGTACTTC. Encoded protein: CASSLGGRSGAPQYF.

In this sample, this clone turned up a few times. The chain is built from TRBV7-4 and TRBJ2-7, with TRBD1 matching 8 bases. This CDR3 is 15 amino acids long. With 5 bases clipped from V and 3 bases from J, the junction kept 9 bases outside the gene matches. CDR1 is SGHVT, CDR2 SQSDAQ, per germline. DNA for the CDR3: TGTGCCAGCAGCCCAAGTGGACAGGGTTGCTACGAGCAGTACTTC. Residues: CASSPSGQGCYEQYF.

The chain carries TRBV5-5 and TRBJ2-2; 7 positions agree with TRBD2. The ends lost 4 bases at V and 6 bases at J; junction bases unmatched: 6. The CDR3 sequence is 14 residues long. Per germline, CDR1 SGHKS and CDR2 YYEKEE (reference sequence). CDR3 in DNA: TGTGCCAGCAGCGCAGGACTAGGGTCCGGGGAGCTGTTTTTT. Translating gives CASSAGLGSGELFF.

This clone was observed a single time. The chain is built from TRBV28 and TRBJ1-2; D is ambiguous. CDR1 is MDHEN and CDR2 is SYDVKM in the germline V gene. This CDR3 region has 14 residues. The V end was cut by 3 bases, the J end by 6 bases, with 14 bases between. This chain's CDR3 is CASSLGTAGDGYTF. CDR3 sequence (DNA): TGTGCCAGCAGTTTGGGCACAGCCGGGGATGGCTACACCTTC.